These T cell receptor beta chains were read from a single sample in a study of T cells in Graves' hyperthyroidism and ophthalmopathy. TCRdb reprocessed the multiplex PCR reads with MiXCR, giving one entry per CDR3 protein. This table holds 480,000 or so distinct CDR3 sequences, around 43% found once. Sequenced input: peripheral blood or thyroid tissue (not recorded which). All receptors come from an adult woman with Graves' disease, either hyperthyroidism or ophthalmopathy (not recorded which). The conserved cysteine and the conserved F or W are not part of the CDR3 here. A D gene is named only where the DNA matches it firmly.

V,D,J,CDR3
TRBV29-1,TRBD1,TRBJ1-5,SVGGTANQPQH
TRBV7-9,TRBD1,TRBJ1-4,ASSDTTGDGEKLF
TRBV5-8,NA,TRBJ1-2,ASSLGPGGIYGYT
TRBV20-1,NA,TRBJ2-7,SARGEGRGYEQY
TRBV19,TRBD1,TRBJ1-5,ASSTPTGVGQPQH
TRBV12-3/TRBV12-4,NA,TRBJ1-6,ASSPGADKAWPLH
TRBV20-1,NA,TRBJ1-1,SARLGAEAF
TRBV15,NA,TRBJ2-2,ASRGRVDSTGELF
TRBV7-6,NA,TRBJ2-5,ASRATGSQETQY
TRBV10-2,TRBD1,TRBJ1-5,ASWDRTLEDRTQH
TRBV10-3,TRBD1,TRBJ1-1,AISSGTGQVTEAF
TRBV7-9,TRBD2,TRBJ2-7,ASPGTSVHEQY
TRBV20-1,NA,TRBJ1-2,SAPRQTNYGYT
TRBV7-8,NA,TRBJ2-5,ASSSSIRAGETQY
TRBV9,NA,TRBJ2-2,ASSMGANTGELF
TRBV25-1,NA,TRBJ1-1,ASIGTGDMNTEAF
TRBV7-9,TRBD1,TRBJ2-7,ASSWGQGTHEQY
TRBV20-1,NA,TRBJ1-6,SASLRSSSPLH
TRBV2,TRBD1,TRBJ1-1,ASTGQGLTEAF
TRBV2,TRBD2,TRBJ2-7,ASRLPSGSYEQY
TRBV2,TRBD1,TRBJ2-2,ASTASQGASTGELF
TRBV5-4,NA,TRBJ1-1,ASSPPRAINTEAF
TRBV14,NA,TRBJ1-4,ASSIQATNEKLF
TRBV7-9,NA,TRBJ1-2,ASSHRDSEEGYT
TRBV24-1,TRBD1,TRBJ1-2,ATSDLDRDGYT
TRBV7-9,NA,TRBJ2-7,ASSLGLAEEQY
TRBV2,NA,TRBJ1-1,ASSDGKANTEAF
TRBV7-7,TRBD1,TRBJ2-5,ASSYRQGRAETQY
TRBV29-1,NA,TRBJ2-1,SVEGGASRSNEQF
TRBV6-5,NA,TRBJ1-1,ATFRTEAF
TRBV25-1,NA,TRBJ1-4,ASSDPGDHNEKLF
TRBV24-1,NA,TRBJ1-4,ATSDSNMGNEKLF
TRBV5-4,NA,TRBJ2-7,ASSLPGDLLYEQY
TRBV7-2,NA,TRBJ2-7,ASSSLRQAYEQY
TRBV7-2,NA,TRBJ1-1,ASSPPERGTEAF
TRBV10-3,NA,TRBJ1-3,AISTGHSGNTIY
TRBV7-6,TRBD1,TRBJ2-7,ASSQTLPTGSYEQY
TRBV30,NA,TRBJ1-1,AWSIGHKNTEAF
TRBV29-1,TRBD1,TRBJ1-1,SYAGTANTEAF
TRBV6-2/TRBV6-3,NA,TRBJ2-5,AATRLPFRPEETQY